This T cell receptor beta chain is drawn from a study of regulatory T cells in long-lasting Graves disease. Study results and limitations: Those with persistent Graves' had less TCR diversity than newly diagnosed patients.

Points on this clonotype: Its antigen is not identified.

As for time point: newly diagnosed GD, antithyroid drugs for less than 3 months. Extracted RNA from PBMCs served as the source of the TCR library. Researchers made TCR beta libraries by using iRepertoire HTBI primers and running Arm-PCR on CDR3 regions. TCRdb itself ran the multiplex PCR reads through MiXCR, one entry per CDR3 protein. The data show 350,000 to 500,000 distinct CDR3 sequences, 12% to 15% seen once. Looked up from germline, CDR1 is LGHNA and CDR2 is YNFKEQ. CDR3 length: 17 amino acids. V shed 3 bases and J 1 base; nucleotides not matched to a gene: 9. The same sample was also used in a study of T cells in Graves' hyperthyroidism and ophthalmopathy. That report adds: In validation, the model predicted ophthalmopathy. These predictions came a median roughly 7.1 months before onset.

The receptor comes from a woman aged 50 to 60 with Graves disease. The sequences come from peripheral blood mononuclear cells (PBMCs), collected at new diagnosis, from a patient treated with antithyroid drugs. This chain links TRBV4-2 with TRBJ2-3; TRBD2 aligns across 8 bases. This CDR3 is CASSQGGLAEGTDTQYF. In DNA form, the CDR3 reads TGTGCCAGCAGCCAGGGTGGACTAGCTGAGGGCACAGATACGCAGTATTTT.